This TCR beta chain was obtained from a study of cytomegalovirus exposure and HLA in healthy donors. Regarding the study as a whole: Accounts indicate the classifier identified cytomegalovirus status with strong specificity and sensitivity. In a later analysis, TCR beta V- and J-gene trimming showed a link to a missense DCLRE1C variant.

Concerning this clone: Its specificity is not known.

This CDR3 comprises 17 residues. Per the germline V gene, CDR1 is LNHNV and CDR2 is YYDKDF (reference sequence). V trimming: 1 base; J trimming: 0 bases; junction bases outside the gene matches: 3. The PCR made use of 60 Vbeta and 13 Jbeta primers. Assay used: immunoSEQ multiplex PCR; TCRdb lists only in-frame clones, some missing. The repertoire has approximately 150,000 clones, about 80% of them found once; the top ten carry around an eighth. The chain links TRBV15 to TRBJ2-5; the match to TRBD2 covers 12 bases. Sequenced sample: PBMCs. The clonotype comes from a woman aged 35 to 49 in good health and CMV-seronegative. Here the CDR3 DNA reads TGTGCCACCAGCAGAGGGACTAGCGGGAACTACCAAGAGACCCAGTACTTC. Encoded protein: CATSRGTSGNYQETQYF.